The 27 T cell receptor beta chains in this list originate from one sample, sequenced in a study of T cells expressing NK-cell markers. Each CDR3 protein gets one entry in TCRdb, which reprocessed the 5' RACE reads and gives no DNA. Its table lists approximately 550,000 distinct CDR3 sequences. Material: blood T cells: a sorted CD56 or NKG2C T cell subset, CD4+ or CD8+ T cells, or bulk PBMC T cells (not recorded which). The receptors were gathered from a man between 18 and 35 years old in good health.

The rearrangement joins TRBV12-3 or TRBV12-4 to TRBJ2-3; the D gene TCRdb calls, TRBD2, cannot be checked with no DNA. This CDR3 region has 14 residues. The CDR3 spells CASSLGGRASGQYF.

The rearrangement links TRBV11-2 to TRBJ2-3. The germline CDR1 and CDR2 sequences are SGHAT and FQNNGV. The CDR3 is 16 amino acids. The CDR3 sequence is CASSLDVRGGTDTQYF.

The chain combines TRBV10-3 with TRBJ2-2; TCRdb's assignment of TRBD1 cannot be checked, as there is no DNA. Per germline, CDR1 ENHRY and CDR2 SYGVKD. This CDR3 comprises 14 residues. The CDR3 sequence: CAISSQEYTGELFF.

V usage is TRBV27 and J usage is TRBJ1-5; with no DNA, the TCRdb D assignment of TRBD1 cannot be verified. Germline CDR1 and CDR2: MNHEY and SMNVEV (reference sequence). CDR3 length: 14 amino acids. CDR3 loop: CASSFQGSGQPQHF.

The gene calls are TRBV21-1 and TRBJ2-1; the D call of TRBD1 rests on TCRdb alone, since no DNA is present to check it. TRBV21-1 is classified as a pseudogene. The CDR3 runs 19 residues. CDR3 residues: CASSKAKRQGRVSYNEQFF.

The chain couples TRBV20-1 to TRBJ2-7; the D call of TRBD1 rests on TCRdb alone, since no DNA is present to check it. CDR3 length equals 16 residues. Germline V CDR1 and CDR2: DFQATT, SNEGSKA (reference sequence). The CDR3: CSARDSRRVTTYEQYF.

V usage is TRBV6-1 and J usage is TRBJ2-1; without DNA, the TCRdb call of TRBD2 cannot be checked. The length of the CDR3 is 16 residues. The germline V gene has CDR1 MNHNS and CDR2 SASEGT. The chain's CDR3 is CASFTGGAPGGDEQFF.

The chain is built from TRBV29-1 and TRBJ2-7; TCRdb returns TRBD1, unconfirmable since there is no DNA. Germline V lookup: CDR1 SQVTM, CDR2 ANQGSEA. CDR3 length equals 12 residues. The CDR3 reads CSARTGPNEQYF.

The CDR3 sequence is CSAWPGQGAGTQYF. The chain carries TRBV20-1 and TRBJ2-3; TCRdb outputs TRBD1, but without DNA this stays unchecked. Germline values: CDR1 DFQATT, CDR2 SNEGSKA (reference sequence). This CDR3 has 14 amino acids.

The J gene is TRBJ2-3, the V gene TRBV25-1; TCRdb lists TRBD1, though no DNA is available to test this call. Per the germline V gene, CDR1 is MGHDK and CDR2 is SYGVNS. The CDR3 loop spans 12 amino acids. The CDR3 loop is CASRDTGTGVYF.

J is TRBJ1-1 and V is TRBV20-1. CDR1 is DFQATT and CDR2 is SNEGSKA in the germline V gene (reference sequence). The CDR3 spans 15 residues. The CDR3 sequence: CSARDPRTVDTEAFF.

The chain recombines TRBV27 with TRBJ2-5; the TCRdb D gene call, TRBD2, has no DNA to confirm it. Looked up from germline, CDR1 is MNHEY and CDR2 is SMNVEV (reference sequence). CDR3 length equals 15 residues. CDR3 protein: CASSFGTSGGETQYF.

This sequence joins TRBV7-6 and TRBJ2-2. The germline V gene has CDR1 SGHVS and CDR2 FNYEAQ. There are 16 residues in the CDR3. CDR3 protein: CASSLDPEPNTGELFF.

This chain connects TRBV7-8 to TRBJ2-3; without DNA, the TCRdb call of TRBD2 cannot be checked. The CDR3 runs 16 residues. CDR1 and CDR2 (germline): SGHVS, FQNEAQ. The CDR3 region is CASSPVPQREWDTQYF.

The chain combines TRBV27 with TRBJ2-6. CDR1 and CDR2 from the germline V gene are MNHEY and SMNVEV (reference sequence). The CDR3 is made up of 15 amino acids. CDR3 sequence: CASSFEASGANVLTF.

The chain uses TRBV11-2 and TRBJ2-3; the D gene TCRdb calls, TRBD1, cannot be checked with no DNA. There are 12 residues in the CDR3. Germline-derived CDR1 and CDR2 are SGHAT and FQNNGV. CDR3 sequence: CASSLMGPSQYF.

The chain carries TRBV23-1 and TRBJ2-1; TCRdb reports TRBD1, a call that lacks DNA to check it against. TRBV23-1 is an ORF, with its function uncertain. The CDR3 is 11 residues long. The CDR3 protein is CASRSGREQFF.

This CDR3 is CASSLDGTGSETQYF. The chain joins TRBV5-1 to TRBJ2-5; TCRdb lists TRBD1, though no DNA is available to test this call. Germline V gene lookup returns CDR1 SGHRS and CDR2 YFSETQ. This CDR3 spans 15 amino acids.

The chain carries TRBV12-3 or TRBV12-4 and TRBJ2-2; TCRdb gives TRBD1 as the D gene, but with no DNA this cannot be confirmed. CDR3 length equals 15 residues. Here the CDR3 reads CASSPPGQGFGELFF.

This chain connects TRBV28 to TRBJ2-1; TCRdb gives TRBD2 as the D gene, but with no DNA this cannot be confirmed. The germline V gene encodes CDR1 MDHEN and CDR2 SYDVKM. The CDR3 consists of 17 residues. This CDR3 reads CASSSRLAGSSYNEQFF.

This sequence joins TRBV3-1 and TRBJ2-1; checking the TCRdb D call of TRBD2 is not possible without DNA. Germline CDR1 reads LGHDT; CDR2 reads YNNKEL (reference sequence). The CDR3 totals 17 residues. The chain's CDR3 is CASSHAGLADTNNEQFF.

V gene TRBV11-2 combines with J gene TRBJ2-1; TCRdb indicates TRBD2, and absent DNA this call remains unverified. This CDR3 has 15 residues. Germline assignment: CDR1 SGHAT and CDR2 FQNNGV. The CDR3: CASSFTATSDHEQFF.

Here the CDR3 reads CASSLAAGGNNEQFF. J is TRBJ2-1 and V is TRBV5-1; absent DNA, TCRdb's TRBD1 call cannot be checked. The CDR3 extends over 15 amino acids. The germline V gene has CDR1 SGHRS and CDR2 YFSETQ.

The chain recombines TRBV10-3 with TRBJ2-1; lacking DNA, the TRBD2 call made by TCRdb goes unchecked. The CDR3 loop spans 15 amino acids. The germline V gene has CDR1 ENHRY and CDR2 SYGVKD. The CDR3 loop reads CAISASSGLYNEQFF.

This chain connects TRBV28 to TRBJ1-2; TCRdb's D call of TRBD1 is untestable without DNA. From germline, CDR1 is MDHEN and CDR2 SYDVKM. CDR3 length: 16 residues. The CDR3 sequence: CASSETYRDRDQGYTF.

The chain is built from TRBV7-2 and TRBJ2-3. Germline CDR1 SGHTA, CDR2 FQGNSA. CDR3 length equals 14 residues. CDR3 loop: CASSLATGWDTQYF.

The V call is TRBV5-4, the J call TRBJ2-3; lacking DNA, the TRBD1 call made by TCRdb goes unchecked. Per the germline V gene, CDR1 is SGHNT and CDR2 is YYREEE (reference sequence). The CDR3 covers 15 residues. The CDR3 spells CARERSGSPTDTQYF.